This T cell receptor (beta chain) was obtained from a study of Graves' ophthalmopathy and Graves' hyperthyroidism. Investigators amplified TCR beta CDR3 regions from RNA transcripts. First-round RT-PCR with HTBI primers preceded a second-round multiplex PCR. One entry per CDR3 protein results from TCRdb running MiXCR on the multiplex PCR reads. The sample includes some 200,000 distinct CDR3 sequences, just under 30% of them seen just once. Other autoimmune diseases, uncontrolled infections, pregnancy and lactation each led to patient exclusion. PBMCs stemmed from 7.5 to 10 ml of fresh peripheral blood. CDR3 length equals 15 residues. About this clonotype itself: One junction end disagrees with the germline gene, perhaps due to a read error.

This receptor was obtained from a man between 45 and 60 years old with Graves' ophthalmopathy. The sequenced sample was peripheral blood. V gene TRBV12-3 or TRBV12-4 combines with J gene TRBJ2-7, with D possibly matching TRBD2 (5 bases). The CDR3 sequence: CGSSLRRRSSYEQYF. In DNA form, the CDR3 reads TGTGGCAGCAGTTTACGGCGGAGGAGCTCCTACGAGCAGTACTTC.